One and the same sample provided the 13 T cell receptor beta chains below, sequenced in a study of blood T cell repertoires in COVID-19 (dated by TCRdb to 2018 to 2021). The library was built by means of the immunoSEQ multiplex PCR assay. What TCRdb holds here is the immuneACCESS table cut down to in-frame rearrangements. Part of the clones is not present; checked against another copy, under half of the missing clones reflect an unresolved V gene, and the others are unexplained. The sample table contains roughly 84,000 clones; only one count was recorded for 85% of them. Clones ranked in the top ten supply approximately 20% of the sample. The sample consisted of peripheral blood. The receptors were gathered from a man at least 80 years old with active or convalescent COVID-19.

The chain couples TRBV6-6 to TRBJ2-3; tentatively, D is TRBD2 (6 bases). This CDR3 comprises 16 residues. Per the germline V gene, CDR1 is MNHNY and CDR2 is SVGAGI (reference sequence). V lost 5 bases to trimming and J lost 2 bases, with 17 bases between them. The CDR3 here is CASSPRGAGLTDTQYF. The CDR3 coding sequence is TGTGCCAGCAGTCCCCGGGGAGCGGGCCTCACAGATACGCAGTATTTT.

The gene calls are TRBV5-4 and TRBJ1-2, with D maybe TRBD1 (5 bases). CDR3 length: 13 amino acids. The germline V gene encodes CDR1 SGHNT and CDR2 YYREEE (reference sequence). Between the trimmed V and J ends, which lost 0 bases and 4 bases, there was a span of 7 bases. CDR3 protein: CASSLAGGYGYTF. For the CDR3, the DNA is TGTGCCAGCAGCTTGGCGGGGGGCTATGGCTACACCTTC.

This clone was recorded once. The V and J genes are TRBV6-5 and TRBJ2-3, with D tentatively TRBD2 (5 bases). V was shortened by 5 bases and J by 0 bases, with 12 bases between the two germline ends. Per germline, CDR1 MNHEY and CDR2 SVGAGI. The CDR3 spans 15 residues. The CDR3 nucleotides are TGTGCCAGCAGTCCCCTCGGGGTAAGCACAGATACGCAGTATTTT. Amino acids: CASSPLGVSTDTQYF.

The J gene is TRBJ2-3, the V gene TRBV9; 15 bases are shared with TRBD2. The CDR3 length is 19 residues. The trim removed 4 bases at V and 1 base at J, leaving 10 bases unmatched. From germline, CDR1 is SGDLS and CDR2 YYNGEE. CDR3 coding DNA: TGTGCCAGCAGCAGGAACGGACTAGCGGGAGGGCCGCGCACAGATACGCAGTATTTT. This codes for CASSRNGLAGGPRTDTQYF.

The gene calls are TRBV18 and TRBJ2-3; D perhaps matches TRBD1 (6 bases). Germline CDR1 is KGHSH and CDR2 is LQKENI. The CDR3 contains 13 residues. Trimming took 1 base from V and 6 from J, leaving 8 bases between them. The CDR3 protein is CASSPRTGDTQYF. The CDR3 bases are TGTGCCAGCTCACCACGAACAGGGGATACGCAGTATTTT.

Only a few counts were recorded for this clone. The chain has TRBV3-1 (or the pseudogene TRBV3-2) and TRBJ1-5; D possibly corresponds to TRBD1 (6 bases). Between the trimmed V and J ends, which lost 6 bases and 3 bases, there was a span of 9 bases. The germline CDR1 and CDR2 sequences are LGHDT and YNNKEL (reference sequence). The CDR3 has 13 residues. CDR3 region: CASRGGHNQPQHF. The DNA for the CDR3 is TGTGCCAGCAGGGGGGGGCACAATCAGCCCCAGCATTTT.

The V call is TRBV14, the J call TRBJ2-2; D is unclear. The germline CDR1 and CDR2 sequences are SGHDN and FVKESK. The V end was cut by 6 bases, the J end by 5 bases, with 10 bases between. CDR3 size: 13 residues. The CDR3 DNA sequence: TGTGCCAGCAGTCCCTCGAGGACCGGGGAGCTGTTTTTT. Its protein product is CASSPSRTGELFF.

The rearrangement uses TRBV6-2 or TRBV6-3 and TRBJ2-5; TRBD1 matches 8 bases. This CDR3 is built from 15 residues. The V and J ends lost 1 base and 4 bases, in that order; junction bases with no gene match: 5. Germline lookup yields CDR1 MNHEY and CDR2 SVGEGT. The CDR3 region has the DNA TGTGCCAGCAGTTACTTATCAGGGGGCAGAGAGACCCAGTACTTC. Encoded protein: CASSYLSGGRETQYF.

This clone has only a few counts. The chain has TRBV6-6 and TRBJ1-5; the match to TRBD1 covers 8 bases. The germline V gene has CDR1 MNHNY and CDR2 SVGAGI (reference sequence). The CDR3 length is 16 residues. With 6 bases clipped from V and 2 bases from J, the junction kept 9 bases outside the gene matches. Here the CDR3 DNA reads TGTGCCAGCAGGCGACAGGGGCCAAGGGGCAATCAGCCCCAGCATTTT. Its protein product is CASRRQGPRGNQPQHF.

The chain uses TRBV3-1 (or the pseudogene TRBV3-2) and TRBJ2-1; D might be TRBD2 (6 bases). The CDR3 sequence is 13 residues long. Per germline, CDR1 LGHDT and CDR2 YNNKEL (reference sequence). Trimming took off 2 bases at V and 7 bases at J, with 9 bases between the two ends. The CDR3 sequence is CASSQRTTNEQFF. Here the CDR3 DNA reads TGTGCCAGCAGCCAACGGACTACGAATGAGCAGTTCTTC.

The chain links TRBV2 to TRBJ2-3; a weak D match, TRBD1 (5 bases). This CDR3 is built from 13 residues. From germline, CDR1 is SNHLY and CDR2 FYNNEI. Trimming stripped 10 bases from V and 0 bases from J, with 11 bases between. The CDR3 coding sequence is TGTGCCACACAGGTCCGGAGCACAGATACGCAGTATTTT. Translating it yields CATQVRSTDTQYF. The full variable domain, completed using reference TRBV2 and TRBJ2-3, is EPEVTQTPSHQVTQMGQEVILRCVPISNHLYFYWYRQILGQKVEFLVSFYNNEISEKSEIFDDQFSVERPDGSNFTLKIRSTKLEDSAMYFCATQVRSTDTQYFGPGTRLTVL.

This chain uses TRBV2 with TRBJ1-3; a possible D gene is TRBD1 (5 bases). With 6 bases removed from V and 0 bases from J, the gap between germline ends came to 12 bases. CDR3 length: 15 residues. The germline V gene has CDR1 SNHLY and CDR2 FYNNEI. The CDR3 region has the DNA TGTGCCAGCAGCGCACGCACAGGCTCTGGAAACACCATATATTTT. This gives the protein CASSARTGSGNTIYF.

This clone was seen just once. J is TRBJ1-6 and V is TRBV7-9, with D unclear. Germline CDR1 SEHNR, CDR2 FQNEAQ (reference sequence). Trimming stripped 3 bases from V and 11 bases from J, with 8 bases between. The CDR3 has 12 residues. CDR3 sequence: CASSFDGTPLHF. Written as DNA, the CDR3 is TGTGCCAGCAGCTTCGACGGGACACCCCTCCACTTT. The full variable domain, its missing parts supplied by reference TRBV7-9 and TRBJ1-6, is DTGVSQNPRHKITKRGQNVTFRCDPISEHNRLYWYRQTLGQGPEFLTYFQNEAQLEKSRLLSDRFSAERPKGSFSTLEIQRTEQGDSAMYLCASSFDGTPLHFGNGTRLTVT.